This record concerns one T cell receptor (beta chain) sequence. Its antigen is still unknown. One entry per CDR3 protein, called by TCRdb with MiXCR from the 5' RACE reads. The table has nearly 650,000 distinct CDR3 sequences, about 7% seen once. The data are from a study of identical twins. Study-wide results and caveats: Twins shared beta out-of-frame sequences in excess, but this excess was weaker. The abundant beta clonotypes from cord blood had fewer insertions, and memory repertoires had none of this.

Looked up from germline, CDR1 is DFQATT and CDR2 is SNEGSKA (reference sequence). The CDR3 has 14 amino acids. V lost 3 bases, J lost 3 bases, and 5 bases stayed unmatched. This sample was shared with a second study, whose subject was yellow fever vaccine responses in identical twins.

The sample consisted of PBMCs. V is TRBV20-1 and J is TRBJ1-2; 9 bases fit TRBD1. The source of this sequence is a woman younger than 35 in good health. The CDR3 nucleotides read TGCAGTGCTAGTAGTCGGACAGGGGACTATGGCTACACCTTC. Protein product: CSASSRTGDYGYTF.